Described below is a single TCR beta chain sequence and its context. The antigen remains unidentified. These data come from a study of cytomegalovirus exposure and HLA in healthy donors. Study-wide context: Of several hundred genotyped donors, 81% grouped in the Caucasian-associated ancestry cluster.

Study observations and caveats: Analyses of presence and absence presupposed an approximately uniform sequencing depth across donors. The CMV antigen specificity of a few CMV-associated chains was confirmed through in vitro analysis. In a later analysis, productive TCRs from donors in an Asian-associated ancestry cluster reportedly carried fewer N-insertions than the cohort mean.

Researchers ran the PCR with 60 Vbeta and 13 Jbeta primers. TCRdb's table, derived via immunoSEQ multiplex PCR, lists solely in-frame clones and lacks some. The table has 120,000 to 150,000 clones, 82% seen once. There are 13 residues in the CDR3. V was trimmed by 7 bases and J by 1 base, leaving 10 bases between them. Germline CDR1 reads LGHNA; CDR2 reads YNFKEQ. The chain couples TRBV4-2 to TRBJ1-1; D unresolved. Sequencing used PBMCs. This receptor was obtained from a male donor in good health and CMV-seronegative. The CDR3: CASTSSGNTEAFF. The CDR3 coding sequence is TGTGCCAGCACGAGTTCGGGGAACACTGAAGCTTTCTTT.